Below, 4 T cell receptor beta chains from the same sample are listed, as sequenced in a study of blood T cell repertoires in COVID-19. Assay used: immunoSEQ multiplex PCR; TCRdb lists only in-frame clones, some missing. This sample carries around 500,000 clones, around nine tenths of them seen once, and the ten largest clones take roughly 8%. Sequenced input: PBMCs or T cells enriched from blood (not recorded which). These TCRs come from a woman aged 60-75 years who had recovered from COVID-19.

In its sample, this clone was seen a few times. V is TRBV18 and J is TRBJ2-5; possible D gene TRBD1, 6 bases. Trimming took off 4 bases at V and 6 bases at J, with 15 bases between the two ends. The CDR3 contains 14 residues. CDR1 and CDR2 (germline): KGHSH, LQKENI. Here the CDR3 DNA reads TGTGCCAGCTCACTGGGGGCCGGCGAGAAGACCCAGTACTTC. Translating it yields CASSLGAGEKTQYF.

This clone was seen only once. The CDR3 loop reads CASSPPGTGGQRAHNEQFF. Written as DNA, the CDR3 is TGCGCCAGCAGCCCGCCCGGGACAGGGGGGCAAAGGGCTCACAATGAGCAGTTCTTC. The chain employs TRBV5-1 and TRBJ2-1, with 11 bases fitting TRBD1. J lost 5 bases, V lost 4 bases, and 17 bases had no gene match. The CDR3 contains 19 residues. Germline loops: CDR1 SGHRS, CDR2 YFSETQ.

This clone appeared a few times. This rearrangement joins TRBV20-1 to TRBJ1-2, with D perhaps matching TRBD1 (5 bases). This CDR3 is 11 amino acids long. Germline CDR1 DFQATT, CDR2 SNEGSKA (reference sequence). The V gene lost 4 bases and the J gene lost 5 bases, with 8 bases spanning the gap. The CDR3 loop is CSAMTVYGYTF. CDR3 DNA sequence: TGCAGTGCTATGACAGTTTATGGCTACACCTTC.

The rearrangement links TRBV4-1 to TRBJ1-5; D is perhaps TRBD1 (5 bases). CDR1 and CDR2 (germline): MGHRA, YSYEKL. The CDR3 is 15 amino acids. V gave up 0 bases and J gave up 6 bases, with 12 bases separating them. CDR3 DNA: TGCGCCAGCAGCCAAGAGTGGCAGGGAGGTCAGCCCCAGCATTTT. Residues: CASSQEWQGGQPQHF.